The rows below give T cell receptor beta chains drawn from one sample of a study of radiation and T cells in renal cell carcinoma. Clones were read by immunoSEQ multiplex PCR, and TCRdb kept only the in-frame ones, dropping some. The sample has some 150,000 clones; 86% are singletons. The source was blood, collected from a patient whose treatment included radiotherapy and nephrectomy. The receptor source for this set is a woman aged 45-65 years with renal cell carcinoma. CDR3s include the opening cysteine and the closing phenylalanine or tryptophan. D genes are given only for firm matches. Size is omitted from some rows. Given values are once, few, many or a class for expanded clones.

J,size,D,length,V,DNA,CDR3
TRBJ2-7,.,TRBD2,15,TRBV2,TGTGCCAGCAGCGGGGGGACTAGCGGGAGGGTTGAGCAGTACTTC,CASSGGTSGRVEQYF
TRBJ2-7,.,TRBD1,14,TRBV27,TGTGCCAGCAGCAAACAGGGGGCCACCTACGAGCAGTACTTC,CASSKQGATYEQYF
TRBJ2-7,once,.,14,TRBV5-6,TGTGCCAGCAGCTTGTGGGCACAATCCTACGAGCAGTACTTC,CASSLWAQSYEQYF
TRBJ2-7,.,TRBD2,15,TRBV18,TGTGCCAGCTCACCTTCTAGCGGGGGGGTATACGAGCAGTACTTC,CASSPSSGGVYEQYF
TRBJ2-2,.,.,14,TRBV11-3,TGTGCCAGCAGCTTAACAGGGCAAGGCGGGGAGCTGTTTTTT,CASSLTGQGGELFF
TRBJ2-2,.,.,15,TRBV9,TGTGCCAGCAGCCCCCGGGACGGGAACACCGGGGAGCTGTTTTTT,CASSPRDGNTGELFF
TRBJ2-6,.,.,15,TRBV21-1,TGTGCCAGCAGCGCTCCGACTAATGGGGCCAACGTCCTGACTTTC,CASSAPTNGANVLTF
TRBJ2-3,.,.,12,TRBV5-1,TGCGCCAGCAGTACCCCCACAGATACGCAGTATTTT,CASSTPTDTQYF
TRBJ2-7,.,TRBD1,15,TRBV9,TGTGCCAGCAGCGTGGGACAGGGGGTTGACTACGAGCAGTACTTC,CASSVGQGVDYEQYF
TRBJ1-2,.,.,14,TRBV7-2,TGTGCCAGCAGCCGGGAGACAGCGTTCTATGGCTACACCTTC,CASSRETAFYGYTF
TRBJ2-2,few,.,12,TRBV9,TGTGCCAGCAGCGTAAACACCGGGGAGCTGTTTTTT,CASSVNTGELFF
TRBJ1-1,.,.,11,TRBV29-1,TGCAGTGGGATGATGAACACTGAAGCTTTCTTT,CSGMMNTEAFF
TRBJ1-1,.,.,14,TRBV6-1,TGTGCCAGCATTGAACAGGGTTCGGACACTGAAGCTTTCTTT,CASIEQGSDTEAFF
TRBJ2-1,.,.,15,TRBV4-1,TGCGCCAGCAGCCAAGATCGGGCGGGGAACAATGAGCAGTTCTTC,CASSQDRAGNNEQFF
TRBJ1-4,.,.,15,TRBV9,TGTGCCAGCAGTCGGGGATCGGGGCGGAATGAAAAACTGTTTTTT,CASSRGSGRNEKLFF
TRBJ2-3,once,.,16,TRBV14,TGTGCCAGCAGCCAACGGCGATGGGGGAGCACAGATACGCAGTATTTT,CASSQRRWGSTDTQYF
TRBJ2-3,.,TRBD2,18,TRBV15,TGTGCCACCAGCAGAGAAGGTGGACTAGCGGGTAGTATAGATACGCAGTATTTT,CATSREGGLAGSIDTQYF
TRBJ1-5,.,.,14,TRBV7-6,TGTGCCAGCAGCCCGACTAACGCTGATCAGCCCCAGCATTTT,CASSPTNADQPQHF
TRBJ1-2,.,.,15,TRBV18,TGTGCCAGCTCACAGGACTTTGCAGGAGACGGAGGCTACACCTTC,CASSQDFAGDGGYTF
TRBJ2-5,.,.,13,TRBV2,TGTGCCAGCTCGGGAGAAACACAAGAGACCCAGTACTTC,CASSGETQETQYF
TRBJ2-7,.,.,15,TRBV9,TGTGCCAGCAGCGTAGATTGGGACCCAGACGGCGAGCAGTACTTC,CASSVDWDPDGEQYF
TRBJ2-7,.,.,14,TRBV10-1,TGCGCCAGCAGTGACCTTAACAGGGCCTACGAGCAGTACTTC,CASSDLNRAYEQYF
TRBJ2-6,.,.,13,TRBV6-1,TGTGCCAGCACCAGACCTGGGGCCAACGTCCTGACTTTC,CASTRPGANVLTF
TRBJ1-5,once,.,13,TRBV28,TGTGCCAGCTGGGGCGGGATGGGCCAGCCCCAGCATTTT,CASWGGMGQPQHF
TRBJ2-1,.,TRBD2,16,TRBV4-3,TGCGCCAGCAGCCATGAACTAGCGGGGCCCTACAATGAGCAGTTCTTC,CASSHELAGPYNEQFF
TRBJ1-3,.,TRBD1,15,TRBV7-2,TGTGCCAGCAGCCCCCGGACAGGGGCTGGAAACACCATATATTTT,CASSPRTGAGNTIYF
TRBJ2-6,.,.,15,TRBV11-1,TGTGCCAGCAGCTTAAACAGGGCTGGGGCCAACGTCCTGACTTTC,CASSLNRAGANVLTF
TRBJ2-3,.,.,17,TRBV9,TGTGCCAGCAGCGTACCGACAGGAGAGAAAATCACAGATACGCAGTATTTT,CASSVPTGEKITDTQYF
TRBJ1-5,few,TRBD1,13,TRBV25-1,TGTGCCAGTCACAGGGGGCTTGCTCAGCCCCAGCATTTT,CASHRGLAQPQHF
TRBJ2-1,.,TRBD2,16,TRBV5-8,TGTGCCAGCAGCGGTACGGGGACTAGCGGGATTGGTGAGCAGTTCTTC,CASSGTGTSGIGEQFF
TRBJ1-1,.,TRBD1,18,TRBV19,TGTGCCAGTACCTTTAATCCCGGGACAGGGGAGAGTAACACTGAAGCTTTCTTT,CASTFNPGTGESNTEAFF
TRBJ2-3,.,.,11,TRBV2,TGTGCCAGCAGCGCCCCGGATACGCAGTATTTT,CASSAPDTQYF
TRBJ2-5,.,.,14,TRBV6-5,TGTGCCAGCAGTTACTCGATGTTCCAAGAGACCCAGTACTTC,CASSYSMFQETQYF
TRBJ1-2,.,.,14,TRBV15,TGTGCCACCAGCAGAGATCACAAGGGGCAAGGCTACACCTTC,CATSRDHKGQGYTF
TRBJ1-3,.,.,16,TRBV27,TGTGCCAGCAGTTTAACTGGGCGTACGACAGGAAACACCATATATTTT,CASSLTGRTTGNTIYF